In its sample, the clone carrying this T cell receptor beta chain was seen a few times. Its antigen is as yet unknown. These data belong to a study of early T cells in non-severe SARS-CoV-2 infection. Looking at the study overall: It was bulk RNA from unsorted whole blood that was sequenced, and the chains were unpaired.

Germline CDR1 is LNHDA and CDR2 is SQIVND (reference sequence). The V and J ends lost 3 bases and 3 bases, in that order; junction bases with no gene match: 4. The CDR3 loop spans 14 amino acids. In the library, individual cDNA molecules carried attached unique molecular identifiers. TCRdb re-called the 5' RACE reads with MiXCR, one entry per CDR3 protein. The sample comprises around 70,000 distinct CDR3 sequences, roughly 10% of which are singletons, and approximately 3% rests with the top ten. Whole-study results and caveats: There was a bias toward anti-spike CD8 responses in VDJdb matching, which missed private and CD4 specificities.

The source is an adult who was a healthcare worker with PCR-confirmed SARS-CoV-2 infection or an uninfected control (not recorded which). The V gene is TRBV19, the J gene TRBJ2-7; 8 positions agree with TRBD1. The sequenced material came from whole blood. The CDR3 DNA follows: TGTGCCAGTAGTATGGGGACAGGCGGCTACGAGCAGTACTTC. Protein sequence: CASSMGTGGYEQYF.